A selection of T cell receptor beta chains follows, all from one sample in a study of PD-L1 blockade in urothelial cancer. TCRdb's copy holds only in-frame clones and misses some; the assay was immunoSEQ multiplex PCR. The table shows 80,000 to 90,000 clones, with about 83% occurring only once. The sequences come from PBMCs, collected around atezolizumab (anti-PD-L1) treatment. These receptors were obtained from a man aged 55 to 70 with urothelial cancer. The CDR3 runs from the conserved cysteine through the conserved F or W. A D gene is named only where the DNA matches it firmly. The listing skips clone size in some rows; elsewhere it reads once, few, many or a size class.

V	D	size	J	DNA	CDR3
TRBV19	-	-	TRBJ1-5	TGTGCCAGTAGTATAGACGGGGGGTCGGATCAGCCCCAGCATTTT	CASSIDGGSDQPQHF
TRBV19	-	-	TRBJ1-2	TGTGCCAGTATGGGGGGATTCGGGGGGCAACCTCTCTATGGCTACACCTTC	CASMGGFGGQPLYGYTF
TRBV6-5	-	once	TRBJ2-7	TGTGCCAGCAGTACGGGACTCTACGAGCAGTACTTC	CASSTGLYEQYF
TRBV4-2	TRBD2	-	TRBJ2-7	TGTGCCAGCAGGGACGGGGGGGCCTCATACGAGCAGTACTTC	CASRDGGASYEQYF
TRBV18	-	-	TRBJ1-5	TGTGCCAGCTCCCCACGACAGAACAATCAGCCCCAGCATTTT	CASSPRQNNQPQHF
TRBV7-3	-	-	TRBJ1-1	TGTGCCAGCAGCGCAACGGTGAACACTGAAGCTTTCTTT	CASSATVNTEAFF
TRBV5-1	-	-	TRBJ1-1	TGCGCCAGCAGCTTCGCTCGGTCGAACACTGAAGCTTTCTTT	CASSFARSNTEAFF
TRBV9	TRBD2	-	TRBJ2-1	TGTGCCAGCAGCGTAGTAGGACTAGCGGGAAGCGAGCAGTTCTTC	CASSVVGLAGSEQFF
TRBV5-1	TRBD1	-	TRBJ2-7	TGCGCCAGCAGCTTGGAGGGGACAGGGGGCTCCCACGAGCAGTACTTC	CASSLEGTGGSHEQYF
TRBV2	-	-	TRBJ2-7	TGTGCCAGCAGTGATACCTACTCCTACGAGCAGTACTTC	CASSDTYSYEQYF
TRBV6-1	-	-	TRBJ1-3	TGTGCCAGCAGTACAGGGAAAATAGGGGGAAACACCATATATTTT	CASSTGKIGGNTIYF
TRBV6-6	-	-	TRBJ2-7	TGTGCCAGCAGTTACGGGCCGCAGTACTCCTACGAGCAGTACTTC	CASSYGPQYSYEQYF
TRBV5-5	-	-	TRBJ1-6	TGTGCCAGCAGCCCAACCCGGGGGGGGTATTCACCCCTCCACTTT	CASSPTRGGYSPLHF
TRBV28	-	-	TRBJ2-2	TGTGCCAGCAGTGAATCTTCCAGGGCCACCGGGGAGCTGTTTTTT	CASSESSRATGELFF
TRBV18	-	-	TRBJ1-1	TGTGCCAGCTCACCTGCGGAGCGGAACACTGAAGCTTTCTTT	CASSPAERNTEAFF
TRBV4-1	TRBD2	-	TRBJ2-5	TGCGCCAGCAGCCAAGACGGGCTAGCGGGAGGGGAGACCCAGTACTTC	CASSQDGLAGGETQYF
TRBV5-6	-	-	TRBJ1-6	TGTGCCAGCAGCTTGGCGTGGGGGGACGGTAATTCACCCCTCCACTTT	CASSLAWGDGNSPLHF
TRBV5-4	-	-	TRBJ2-7	TGTGCCAGGCCGGGGGACTTTGAGTACTTC	CARPGDFEYF
TRBV7-8	TRBD1	few	TRBJ1-6	TGTGCCAGCAGCTTAGCTGTACAGGGGGGATCACCCCTCCACTTT	CASSLAVQGGSPLHF
TRBV7-2	-	-	TRBJ1-2	TGTGCCAGCAGCGTGACGGACTTCTATGGCTACACCTTC	CASSVTDFYGYTF
TRBV28	TRBD1	-	TRBJ1-3	TGTGCCAGCAGTTCACTGGACAGGGTGGGAAACACCATATATTTT	CASSSLDRVGNTIYF
TRBV7-2	TRBD2	-	TRBJ2-2	TGTGCCAGCAGCTCCCCGACTAGCGGGAGAGTCCGCACCGGGGAGCTGTTTTTT	CASSSPTSGRVRTGELFF
TRBV19	-	few	TRBJ1-1	TGTGCCAGTAGTACCCATGGGGGGGCTGTAGCTTTCTTT	CASSTHGGAVAFF
TRBV7-6	TRBD1	-	TRBJ1-6	TGTGCCAGCAGCTTGGGACAGACCCTTTATAATTCACCCCTCCACTTT	CASSLGQTLYNSPLHF
TRBV27	-	-	TRBJ1-1	TGTGCCAGCAGCTCAATCGGGGGAAAGGACACTGAAGCTTTCTTT	CASSSIGGKDTEAFF
TRBV7-3	-	-	TRBJ1-1	TGTGCCAGCAGCCTAGGACAGAACACTGAAGCTTTCTTT	CASSLGQNTEAFF
TRBV18	TRBD2	-	TRBJ2-3	TGTGCCAGCTCACGACAGACTAGCGTGACAGATACGCAGTATTTT	CASSRQTSVTDTQYF
TRBV10-2	-	once	TRBJ2-7	TGCGCCACTTCGGACAATCCCTCCTACGAGCAGTACTTC	CATSDNPSYEQYF
TRBV2	TRBD1	-	TRBJ1-2	TGTGCCAGCAGTCCCCAGGACAGGACCTATGGCTACACCTTC	CASSPQDRTYGYTF
TRBV18	TRBD1	few	TRBJ1-1	TGTGCCAGCTCCGTGGACAGGGCCACTGAAGCTTTCTTT	CASSVDRATEAFF
TRBV27	-	once	TRBJ1-3	TGTGCCAGCAGTCAATCGACAGGCACTGGAAACACCATATATTTT	CASSQSTGTGNTIYF
TRBV10-3	TRBD1	-	TRBJ2-7	TGTGCCATCAGTAAAGGAACCATGATGACAGGGGAGAGGGACGAGCAGTACTTC	CAISKGTMMTGERDEQYF
TRBV9	-	-	TRBJ1-3	TGTGCCAGCAGCGTAGCTACTGGGGGCCCAGGAAACACCATATATTTT	CASSVATGGPGNTIYF
TRBV4-3	-	-	TRBJ2-1	TGCGCCAGCAGCCAGAACAGGGACCCGCTAGGGAATGAGCAGTTCTTC	CASSQNRDPLGNEQFF
TRBV4-1	TRBD1	-	TRBJ1-1	TGCGCCAGCAGTTTTCGGACAGGGCGGGAGAACACTGAAGCTTTCTTT	CASSFRTGRENTEAFF
TRBV2	TRBD1	-	TRBJ1-4	TGTGCCAGCAGTCGGGACAGGGGGGAGGAAAAACTGTTTTTT	CASSRDRGEEKLFF
TRBV30	TRBD1	-	TRBJ1-2	TGTGCCTGGAACAGGGGTGGGTATGGCTACACCTTC	CAWNRGGYGYTF
TRBV11-2	-	once	TRBJ2-3	TGTGCCAGCAGCTCCCGGGGGAGCACAGATACGCAGTATTTT	CASSSRGSTDTQYF
TRBV11-3	TRBD2	-	TRBJ2-3	TGTGCCAGCAGCTCGACTAGCGGGGAAGATACGCAGTATTTT	CASSSTSGEDTQYF
TRBV7-8	-	-	TRBJ2-2	TGTGCCAGCAGCTTCTTGACAGCGAACACCGGGGAGCTGTTTTTT	CASSFLTANTGELFF
TRBV2	TRBD1	-	TRBJ1-2	TGTGCCACCGGACAGGTCGGGAGAGGCTACACCTTC	CATGQVGRGYTF
TRBV11-3	-	few	TRBJ1-4	TGTGCCAGCAGCATATCTACAGGTCAAGGGAATGAAAAACTGTTTTTT	CASSISTGQGNEKLFF
TRBV9	-	-	TRBJ2-1	TGTGCCAGCAGCAACTCCCTTTCTCAGTTCTTC	CASSNSLSQFF
TRBV7-8	TRBD2	-	TRBJ2-7	TGTGCCAGCAGCTTAGTTTCGGGTGGACTAGCAAGCTCCTACGAGCAGTACTTC	CASSLVSGGLASSYEQYF
TRBV7-3	TRBD1	-	TRBJ2-1	TGTGCCAGCAGCGGAAGACAGGGGTTGTGTTGTGATGAGCAGTTCTTC	CASSGRQGLCCDEQFF
TRBV11-3	-	-	TRBJ1-1	TGTGCCAGCAGCCCATACGTTTCGAGTGAAGCTTTCTTT	CASSPYVSSEAFF
TRBV6-1	-	-	TRBJ2-5	TGTGCCAGCAAGCAGAAGGGGGGGTTCTCGGCCCAGTACTTC	CASKQKGGFSAQYF
TRBV7-2	-	-	TRBJ2-7	TGTGCCAGCAGCGTAAGAGCGGTTTACGAGCAGTACTTC	CASSVRAVYEQYF
TRBV2	TRBD1	-	TRBJ1-1	TGTGCCAGCAGTCAACAGGGGATTGACACTGAAGCTTTCTTT	CASSQQGIDTEAFF
TRBV19	TRBD1	few	TRBJ1-1	TGTGCCAGTAGTATGTGGACAGGGTCTGGCACTGAAGCTTTCTTT	CASSMWTGSGTEAFF
TRBV30	-	once	TRBJ1-2	TGTGCCTGGAGTGTACTAAGCGGGATCTATGGCTACACCTTC	CAWSVLSGIYGYTF
TRBV10-1	TRBD2	-	TRBJ2-7	TGCGCCAGGGGGATGTGGAGCGGGATTAACGAGCAGTACTTC	CARGMWSGINEQYF
TRBV29-1	-	-	TRBJ1-2	TGCAGCGTTGAGGAACACAACAGCGGCTACACCTTC	CSVEEHNSGYTF
TRBV25-1	-	-	TRBJ1-4	TGTGCCAGCAGTGAATATTGGGGGGGGTCGATAGAAAAACTGTTTTTT	CASSEYWGGSIEKLFF
TRBV7-3	TRBD1	-	TRBJ2-2	TGTGCCAGCAGCTTTAACCCGGGACAGGGGGGAACCGGGGAGCTGTTTTTT	CASSFNPGQGGTGELFF
TRBV28	-	-	TRBJ2-1	TGTGCCAGCAGTTCCCCAGACTGGAATAATGAGCAGTTCTTC	CASSSPDWNNEQFF
TRBV15	-	once	TRBJ2-7	TGTGCCACCAGCCTTGGAGGGCAGTACGAGCAGTACTTC	CATSLGGQYEQYF